The clone carrying this T cell receptor (beta chain) was counted only a few times. This entry belongs to a study of blood T cells in healthy people across ages. Combining a sample-barcoded 5' primer with a J-beta primer mix, a second PCR ran for roughly 6 to 11 cycles. TCRdb re-called the 5' RACE reads with MiXCR, one entry per CDR3 protein. The sample gives about 780,000 distinct CDR3 sequences, about a quarter of which show up once; 3% is in the top ten. The germline V gene has CDR1 MDHEN and CDR2 SYDVKM. CDR3 length: 13 residues. Germline trimming cut 9 bases from V and 3 bases from J; bases unmatched to any gene: 7. This sample was also put to use in a study of T cells of mothers and their children. That publication notes: Donation involved a few healthy Caucasian mothers and the six children that they had. Every mother supplied over 9.5 million TCR beta CDR3 reads and every child a few million.

V gene TRBV28 combines with J gene TRBJ2-7; TRBD1 matches at 8 bases. The specimen sequenced was blood. The sequence came from a boy between 10 and 17 years old in good health. This CDR3 reads CASSDRVNYEQYF. For the CDR3, the DNA is TGTGCCAGTTCGGACAGGGTGAACTACGAGCAGTACTTC.